Only a few counts were recorded for the clone carrying this T cell receptor beta chain. Using a J-beta primer mix together with a sample-barcoded 5' primer, a second PCR was run for about 7 to 12 cycles. TCRdb re-called the 5' RACE reads through MiXCR, storing one row per CDR3 protein. The sample yields over 1,300,000 distinct CDR3 sequences, roughly 59% seen once. These data originate in a study of blood T cells in healthy people across ages. The germline V gene encodes CDR1 MNHEY and CDR2 SVGAGI. Trimming stripped 6 bases from V and 0 bases from J, with 8 bases between. CDR3 length: 13 residues. V and J are TRBV6-5 and TRBJ1-1; D gene uncertain. This TCR was recovered from a man aged 18 to 29 in good health. Sequencing used blood. The CDR3 nucleotides are TGTGCCAGCAGCCCTTTTATGAACACTGAAGCTTTCTTT. Translation: CASSPFMNTEAFF.